The present T cell receptor beta chain was sequenced within a study of T cell responses to AZD1222 COVID-19 vaccine. General study points: Only after the peak T cell response were repertoires sampled. Only six individuals given AZD1222 were seropositive at baseline. Donors in the cohort were predominantly white British and more often female, and clonal diversity was possibly underestimated.

The repertoire was sequenced with immunoSEQ multiplex PCR; TCRdb's copy has only in-frame clones and lacks some. The sample includes roughly 150,000 clones, less than 90% of them seen just once. A remark on this clone: As yet, its antigen is unknown.

The CDR3 spans 14 residues. Trimming removed 4 bases at V and 0 bases at J, with 7 bases between. Germline V CDR1 and CDR2: LNHDA, SQIVND (reference sequence). The chain couples TRBV19 to TRBJ1-5, with a possible D match to TRBD1 (5 bases). This TCR was recovered from an adult who had recovered from COVID-19. Material: peripheral blood, obtained after recovery from COVID-19. The CDR3 sequence is CASSRGDSNQPQHF. CDR3 DNA: TGTGCCAGTAGTAGGGGGGATAGCAATCAGCCCCAGCATTTT. Full variable domain (remainder filled in from reference TRBV19 and TRBJ1-5): DGGITQSPKYLFRKEGQNVTLSCEQNLNHDAMYWYRQDPGQGLRLIYYSQIVNDFQKGDIAEGYSVSREKKESFPLTVTSAQKNPTAFYLCASSRGDSNQPQHFGDGTRLSIL.